Listed here is a single TCR beta chain. The table lists this clone with a few counts. There is no known antigen for this receptor. Base quality data are lacking; no much larger clone is found one base away. Each donor gave one peripheral blood draw, averaging around 120 mL, which was collected into heparinised tubes. Naive, central memory, regulatory and stem cell-like memory CD4+ T cells were sorted on a BD FACSAria II using a panel including CD45RO, CCR7, CD25, CD127, CD95 and CD27. A purity above 95% was achieved for all sorted populations. PBMCs were isolated right away by Lymphoprep density gradient centrifugation and were stained directly, without culture. So that batch effects would be minimized, each experiment stained and sorted samples in pairs, pairing one healthy donor with one patient. This specimen comes from a study of beta chain features in type 1 diabetes (dated by TCRdb to 2016 to 2018). Regarding the study in general: No differences in mean age, gender distribution, total cell number or subset yield were found between patients and healthy donors. A total of about 100,000,000 sorted cells were examined across all samples, and RNA yield correlated strongly with the number of cells per subset. In the study, recently diagnosed type 1 diabetes patients and matched healthy donors were compared on the TCRB repertoires of their sorted circulating CD4+ T cell subsets. Whereas all 30 or so donors provided naive and central memory subsets, regulatory and stem cell-like memory subsets were isolated from just 8 patients and roughly eight healthy donors.

All of the isolated RNA was reverse transcribed with the High Capacity cDNA Reverse Transcription Kit, so expressed TCRB transcripts were sequenced. Deep immunoSEQ sequencing was applied to naive, central memory and regulatory T cell samples, giving an average of about 3.57 million total reads per sample. Sorted cells were lysed in RLT buffer, and RNA was extracted using DNase-treated RNeasy Micro or Mini kits according to cell number. To prevent cross-contamination, every cell subset was processed on its own, while patient and healthy donor samples were processed together. TCRB sequences were amplified from cDNA with the immunoSEQ multiplex PCR, producing 87-bp fragments spanning the CDR3 region. The amplicons were sequenced using the Illumina HiSeq platform. For the original study's pipeline: Synthetic template baselines were used to correct PCR bias computationally, reads within Hamming distance 2 were collapsed together, and singletons that could not be merged were discarded. Reads were aligned against IMGT to assign V, D and J genes, CDR3 length and insertions or deletions at six rearrangement sites. Clonotype counts were normalized to sorted cell number within each subset before computing true diversity and Gini coefficients with the tcR R package. The overlap coefficient, calculated on TCRB nucleotide sequences, was used to quantify repertoire sharing. Imported from immuneACCESS, the table was reduced by TCRdb to in-frame sequences with V and J called. These copies leave out some clones; in studies compared against another copy, an unresolved V gene accounts for under half, and the cause of the remainder is not known. D and trimming were read from the DNA, whereas the V and J calls and clone size are those reported in that table. The sample table lists 95,000 to 150,000 clones, about a sixth of them with a count of one. 2% to 2.5% of the sample rests with the top ten.

The germline V gene gives CDR1 as SQVTM and CDR2 as ANQGSEA. From the cysteine through the phenylalanine, the CDR3 covers 14 amino acids. Only the CDR3 region is kept as DNA, spanning 42 bases read in frame from base 1. Trimmed from V: 4 bases; trimmed from J: 6 bases; junction bases lacking a gene match: 6. The investigation overall reported the following: Shorter templates might have been favored by PCR, but patient and control samples were amplified and corrected together, so both groups would have been affected equally by any skew. Naive, central memory and regulatory TCRB repertoires appeared to be more similar among patients than among healthy donors. Fewer insertions and more nucleotide deletions at VDJ recombination sites were observed in patients with type 1 diabetes, implying thymic rearrangement abnormalities. Because cDNA was sequenced instead of genomic DNA, activated cells with high expression could be over-represented, although the groups did not differ in activation or CD3 levels. In all four CD4+ subsets, TCRB CDR3 length was moderately but significantly shorter in type 1 diabetes patients. Because small numbers of individuals were included in the HLA sub-analyses, any influence of HLA type on TCRB rearrangement was left unresolved.

The chain employs TRBV29-1 and TRBJ2-2, with 9 bases in between that match TRBD1. Sequencing was carried out using central memory CD4+ T cells from blood. This sequence originates from a man aged 30-40 years with type 1 diabetes. The CDR3 loop reads CSVVQGAKAGELFF. DNA sequence: TGCAGCGTTGTACAGGGGGCAAAGGCCGGGGAGCTGTTTTTT.